Listed below are T cell receptor beta chains from one sample, sequenced in a study of spatial heterogeneity in lung cancer. One entry per CDR3 protein, called by TCRdb with MiXCR from the 5' RACE reads. This table has some 11,000 distinct CDR3 sequences, 13% to 15% appearing once. This material consisted of PBMCs, taken at surgery. The receptors were gathered from a female donor with early-stage non-small cell lung cancer. Both conserved end residues are part of each CDR3. D genes are given only for firm matches. The size field is filled for only some rows; it gives once, few, many or a size class.

CDR3 protein	CDR3 DNA	clone size	V gene	J gene	D gene
CASGPTGYGQPQHF	TGTGCCAGTGGGCCGACAGGGTACGGGCAGCCCCAGCATTTT	.	TRBV27	TRBJ1-5	TRBD1
CSAASDGAKNIQYF	TGCAGCGCGGCGTCTGATGGAGCCAAAAACATTCAGTACTTC	many	TRBV29-1	TRBJ2-4	.
CAGSATGDQPQHF	TGTGCCGGCAGCGCTACAGGGGACCAGCCCCAACATTTT	.	TRBV7-9	TRBJ1-5	TRBD1
CASSQVQETQYF	TGTGCCAGCAGCCAAGTCCAAGAGACCCAGTACTTC	.	TRBV3-1	TRBJ2-5	.
CASTTRQGGTGELFF	TGTGCCAGCACCACTCGACAGGGGGGCACCGGGGAGCTGTTTTTT	many	TRBV7-2	TRBJ2-2	TRBD1
CASSLVGRAFEQFF	TGTGCCAGCAGCTTGGTCGGCAGGGCATTCGAGCAGTTCTTC	many	TRBV5-5	TRBJ2-1	.
CSAEDRGNTGELFF	TGCAGCGCCGAAGACAGGGGGAACACCGGGGAGCTGTTTTTT	many	TRBV29-1	TRBJ2-2	TRBD1
CASSVIRDLNTGELFF	TGTGCCAGCAGTGTTATCCGAGACCTGAACACCGGGGAGCTGTTTTTT	medium-sized	TRBV2	TRBJ2-2	.
CASSQSPRGEQYF	TGCGCCAGCAGCCAATCCCCCAGAGGGGAGCAGTACTTC	many	TRBV4-3	TRBJ2-7	.
CSVGTFQNNEQFF	TGCAGCGTTGGGACTTTTCAGAACAATGAGCAGTTCTTC	medium-sized	TRBV29-1	TRBJ2-1	.
CASRGVLGSNQPQHF	TGTGCCAGTAGGGGGGTTCTCGGAAGCAATCAGCCCCAGCATTTT	many	TRBV19	TRBJ1-5	.
CASSQRAGANTGELFF	TGTGCCAGCAGCCAGCGAGCGGGGGCGAACACCGGGGAGCTGTTTTTT	many	TRBV7-9	TRBJ2-2	TRBD2
CASSDSASGGQDTQYF	TGTGCCAGCAGTGACTCGGCTAGCGGGGGCCAAGATACGCAGTATTTT	medium-sized	TRBV6-4	TRBJ2-3	TRBD2
CASSDPRDEQFF	TGCGCCAGCAGTGATCCGCGGGATGAGCAGTTCTTC	.	TRBV10-1	TRBJ2-1	.
CSAGTYGYTF	TGCAGCGCCGGGACCTATGGCTACACCTTC	medium-sized	TRBV29-1	TRBJ1-2	.
CASSRQGADTEAFF	TGCGCCAGCAGCAGACAGGGGGCGGACACTGAAGCTTTCTTT	.	TRBV5-1	TRBJ1-1	TRBD1
CASSLNGRGDTQYF	TGCGCCAGCAGCTTAAACGGGAGAGGCGATACGCAGTATTTT	many	TRBV5-1	TRBJ2-3	.
CASSQDRQMLRQFF	TGTGCCAGCAGCCAAGATAGGCAGATGTTGAGGCAGTTCTTC	many	TRBV14	TRBJ2-1	.
CASSFGTSGSTDTQYF	TGCGCCAGCAGCTTCGGGACTAGCGGGAGCACAGATACGCAGTATTTT	medium-sized	TRBV5-1	TRBJ2-3	TRBD2
CASSLVLGRNNSPLHF	TGTGCCAGCAGCTTAGTTCTGGGAAGAAATAATTCACCCCTCCACTTT	.	TRBV7-8	TRBJ1-6	.
CASSPTGTGKYNEQFF	TGTGCCAGCAGCCCAACCGGGACAGGAAAATACAATGAGCAGTTCTTC	.	TRBV14	TRBJ2-1	TRBD1
CASSIVNPGADTQYF	TGTGCCAGTAGTATCGTAAACCCGGGGGCAGATACGCAGTATTTT	many	TRBV19	TRBJ2-3	.
CASSSHGTDTQYF	TGTGCCAGCAGCTCCCATGGCACAGATACGCAGTATTTC	.	TRBV5-4	TRBJ2-3	.
CASSQRSGNQETQYF	TGCGCCAGCAGTCAAAGGAGCGGGAACCAAGAGACCCAGTACTTC	many	TRBV23-1	TRBJ2-5	TRBD2
CASSRGQSQETQYF	TGTGCCAGCAGCCGAGGACAGAGCCAAGAGACCCAGTACTTC	many	TRBV7-9	TRBJ2-5	.
CASRPAGGGFSYEQYF	TGTGCCAGCAGACCTGCGGGAGGGGGGTTTTCCTACGAGCAGTACTTC	many	TRBV28	TRBJ2-7	TRBD2
CASSETRTANTEAFF	TGTGCCAGCAGTGAAACGCGGACCGCGAACACTGAAGCTTTCTTT	many	TRBV2	TRBJ1-1	.
CASTPVGSAHTQYF	TGTGCCAGCACCCCCGTGGGTAGCGCACATACGCAGTATTTT	.	TRBV12-3/TRBV12-4	TRBJ2-3	.
CASSITTGSNQNIQYF	TGTGCCAGCAGCATAACGACAGGGAGTAACCAAAACATTCAGTACTTC	few	TRBV7-2	TRBJ2-4	TRBD1
CASTLGLGSNQPQHF	TGTGCCAGTACCCTAGGGTTGGGATCCAATCAGCCCCAGCATTTT	.	TRBV19	TRBJ1-5	.
CASSSQGRDTEAFF	TGTGCCAGCAGCTCACAGGGAAGGGACACTGAAGCTTTCTTT	medium-sized	TRBV7-9	TRBJ1-1	.
CASSYSRTGPSGANVLTF	TGTGCCAGCAGTTACTCACGGACAGGGCCCTCTGGGGCCAACGTCCTGACTTTC	once	TRBV6-5	TRBJ2-6	TRBD1
CASSLQRTALNEQFF	TGTGCCAGCAGCCTACAGAGGACAGCACTCAATGAGCAGTTCTTC	many	TRBV3-1	TRBJ2-1	.
CASSQRGTGNTGELFF	TGTGCCAGCAGCCAGCGAGGGACAGGGAATACCGGGGAGCTGTTTTTT	few	TRBV7-6	TRBJ2-2	TRBD1
CASGLRTSGWSQFF	TGTGCCAGCGGCTTGCGGACTAGCGGGTGGTCGCAGTTCTTC	once	TRBV5-6	TRBJ2-1	TRBD2
CSAPTSGGPGGEQYF	TGCAGTGCCCCGACTAGCGGAGGGCCCGGGGGCGAGCAGTACTTC	medium-sized	TRBV20-1	TRBJ2-7	TRBD2